The following is a TCR beta chain sequence with its context. The target antigen is unknown. These data belong to a study of T cells expressing NK-cell markers. Study-wide background: Sequenced donors, eight in total, included seven who were HCMV-seropositive and one who was seronegative.

Germline CDR1 ENHRY, CDR2 SYGVKD. The CDR3 contains 13 residues. Study-level points and caveats: A few of the donors also had these clonotypes leading their CD3+CD56-NKG2C+ fraction. The contribution of dominant NKG2C+ clonotypes to CD8+ T cells in a handful of donors was 1.0-7.0%.

TCRdb reanalyzed the 5' RACE reads, giving one entry per CDR3 protein sequence and no DNA. This table holds 200,000 to 300,000 distinct CDR3 sequences. The sequenced material came from blood T cells: a sorted CD56 or NKG2C T cell subset, CD4+ or CD8+ T cells, or bulk PBMC T cells (not recorded which). This chain connects TRBV10-3 to TRBJ2-2; TCRdb gives TRBD1 as the D gene, but with no DNA this cannot be confirmed. The source is a man aged 18 to 29 in good health. The CDR3 loop reads CAIGGDRAGELFF.